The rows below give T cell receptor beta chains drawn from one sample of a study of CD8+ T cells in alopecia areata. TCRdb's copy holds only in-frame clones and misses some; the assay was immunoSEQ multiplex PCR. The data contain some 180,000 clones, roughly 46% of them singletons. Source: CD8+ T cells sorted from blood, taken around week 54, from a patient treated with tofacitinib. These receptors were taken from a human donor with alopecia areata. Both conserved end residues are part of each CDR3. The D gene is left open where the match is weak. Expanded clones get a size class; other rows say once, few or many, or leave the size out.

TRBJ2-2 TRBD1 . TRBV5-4 TGTGCCAGCAGCTTGTGGGGACAGGGGGACACCGGGGAGCTGTTTTTT CASSLWGQGDTGELFF
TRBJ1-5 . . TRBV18 TGTGCCAGCTCTCCAGGGCCCTCGGATCAGCCCCAGCATTTT CASSPGPSDQPQHF
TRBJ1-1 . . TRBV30 TGTGCCTGGGGACCTGGGGGCACTGAAGCTTTCTTT CAWGPGGTEAFF
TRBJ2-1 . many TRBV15 TGTGCCACCAGCAGGGACAGACTTGACAATGAGCAGTTCTTC CATSRDRLDNEQFF
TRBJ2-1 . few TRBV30 TGTGCCTGGAGTGTAGGCAATGAGCAGTTCTTC CAWSVGNEQFF
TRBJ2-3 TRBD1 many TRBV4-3 TGCGCCAGCAGCCAAAACAGGGGAGATACGCAGTATTTT CASSQNRGDTQYF
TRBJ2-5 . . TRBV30 TGTGCCTGGAGTCCGAAAGAGACCCAGTACTTC CAWSPKETQYF
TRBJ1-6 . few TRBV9 TGTGCCAGCAGCGCCTCCTCCCCTTCGAATTCACCCCTCCACTTT CASSASSPSNSPLHF
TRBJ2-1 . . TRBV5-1 TGCGCCAGCAGCTTGGCACTTGGGAGCTCCTACAATGAGCAGTTCTTC CASSLALGSSYNEQFF
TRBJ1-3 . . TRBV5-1 TGCGCCAGCAGCCTCACCGGACACTCTGGAAACACCATATATTTT CASSLTGHSGNTIYF
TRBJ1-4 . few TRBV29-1 TGCAGCGTTGAAGATCGCGCTAGTAGGTTTTTT CSVEDRASRFF
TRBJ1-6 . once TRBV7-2 TGTGCCAGCAGCAAAGGGCGTTCACCCCTCCACTTT CASSKGRSPLHF
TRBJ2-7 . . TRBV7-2 TGTGCCAGCAGCCCACCCTGGAACTACGAGCAGTACTTC CASSPPWNYEQYF
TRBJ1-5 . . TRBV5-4 TGTGCCAGCAGCTTGAATCCCTCCCAGCCCCAGCATTTT CASSLNPSQPQHF
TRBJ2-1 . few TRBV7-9 TGTGCCAGCAGCCTCCCAGACAAATACAATGAGCAGTTCTTC CASSLPDKYNEQFF
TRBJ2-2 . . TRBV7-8 TGTGCCAGCAGCTTAATGAACACCGGGGAGCTGTTTTTT CASSLMNTGELFF
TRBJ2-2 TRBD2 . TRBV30 TGTGCCTGGACGTGGGGGGGCACCGGGGAGCTGTTTTTT CAWTWGGTGELFF
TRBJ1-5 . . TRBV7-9 TGTGCCAGCGGGTGGAGTAATCAGCCCCAGCATTTT CASGWSNQPQHF
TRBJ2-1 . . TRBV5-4 TGTGCCAGCAGCCCTCGGGGGCATTACAATGAGCAGTTCTTC CASSPRGHYNEQFF
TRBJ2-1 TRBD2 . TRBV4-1 TGCGCCAGCAGCCAATCAGACTTTGGACAGCGGGGGTCCTACAATGAGCAGTTCTTC CASSQSDFGQRGSYNEQFF
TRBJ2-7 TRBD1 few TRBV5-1 TGCGCCAGCAGCTGGGACAGTACCTACGAGCAGTACTTC CASSWDSTYEQYF
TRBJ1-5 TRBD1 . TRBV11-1 TGTGCCAGCAGGAAAGACAGGGAGCGCGGCAATCAGCCCCAGCATTTT CASRKDRERGNQPQHF
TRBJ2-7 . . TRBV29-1 TGCAGCGTTGACGGCAGACGACCTAGAGGGTTC CSVDGRRPRGF
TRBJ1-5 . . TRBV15 TGTGCCACCACCGGGGGAGGGGCCCAGCATTTT CATTGGGAQHF
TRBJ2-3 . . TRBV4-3 TGCGCCAGCAGCCAAGATCCGGCGGGACGCACAGATACGCAGTATTTT CASSQDPAGRTDTQYF
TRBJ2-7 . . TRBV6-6 TGTGCCAGCAGTTACTCCTCGGACAGCCTCTACGAGCAGTACTTC CASSYSSDSLYEQYF
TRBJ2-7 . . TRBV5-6 TGTGCCAGCAGCCCGATAGGGGGGAACGAGCAGTACTTC CASSPIGGNEQYF
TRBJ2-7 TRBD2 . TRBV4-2 TGTGCCAGCAGCCAAGAGGTCGGGGGGTGGGACGAGCAGTACTTC CASSQEVGGWDEQYF
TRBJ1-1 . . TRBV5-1 TGCGCCAGCAGCCCCCCCGGGACTGAAGCTTTCTTT CASSPPGTEAFF
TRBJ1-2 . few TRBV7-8 TGTGCCAGCAGCTTATCGGCAGGAGCTAACTATGGCTACACCTTC CASSLSAGANYGYTF
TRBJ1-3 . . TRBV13 TGTGCCACCAGGACAGTTGGAGGAAACACCATATATTTT CATRTVGGNTIYF
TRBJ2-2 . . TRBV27 TGTGCCAGCACCGGACTGCCCAGCGGCACCGGGGAGCTGTTTTTT CASTGLPSGTGELFF
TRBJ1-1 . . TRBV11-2 TGTGCCAGCAGTCCTCCCCCCCAGGGTTACACTGAAGCTTTCTTT CASSPPPQGYTEAFF
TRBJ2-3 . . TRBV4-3 TGCGCCAGCAGCCAAGAAGGCTGGTCAGGCCGAGATTTT CASSQEGWSGRDF
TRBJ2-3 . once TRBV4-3 TGCGCCAGCAGCCAAGGGTGGACAGATACGCAGTATTTT CASSQGWTDTQYF
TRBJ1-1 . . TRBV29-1 TGCAGCGTCTTCGGGGCCAACACTGAAGCTTTCTTT CSVFGANTEAFF
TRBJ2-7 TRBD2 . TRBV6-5 TGTGCCAGCAAAAAGCGGGGGATCTCCTACGAGCAGTACTTC CASKKRGISYEQYF
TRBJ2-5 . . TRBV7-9 TGTGCCAGCAGCTTTGGCAGCTGGGAGACCCAGTACTTC CASSFGSWETQYF
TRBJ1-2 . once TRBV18 TGTGCCAGCTCACCCAACACAGGGAACTATGGCTACACCTTC CASSPNTGNYGYTF
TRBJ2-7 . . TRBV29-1 TGCAGCGTTGGGCAGTTCTCCTACGAGCAGTACTTC CSVGQFSYEQYF
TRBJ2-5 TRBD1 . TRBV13 TGTGCCAGCAGCAGAAGACAGGGACAAGAGACCCAGTACTTC CASSRRQGQETQYF